The 22 T cell receptor beta chains listed next were all sequenced from one sample in a study of blood T cell repertoires in COVID-19. Clones were sequenced by immunoSEQ multiplex PCR, and TCRdb holds only the in-frame ones, with some missing. The sample contains over 300,000 clones, around 89% of which appear only once. The sample comprised PBMCs or T cells enriched from blood (not recorded which). These receptors were obtained from a middle-aged woman who had recovered from COVID-19.

The V call is TRBV11-2, the J call TRBJ1-4, with D possibly being TRBD1 (6 bases). Germline V CDR1 and CDR2: SGHAT, FQNNGV. The V end lost 7 bases, the J end lost 5 bases, and 14 bases lay between the germline ends. The CDR3 is made up of 14 amino acids. CDR3 DNA: TGTGCCAGCACCCCAGGGGTGGGGAATGAAAAACTGTTTTTT. It translates to CASTPGVGNEKLFF.

The genes are TRBV6-5 and TRBJ1-2; 9 bases match TRBD1. The CDR3 spans 15 residues. J gave up 1 base and V 6 bases, and 6 bases lay outside the gene matches. CDR1 MNHEY and CDR2 SVGAGI come from the germline V gene. The CDR3 loop reads CASRLQGAFNYGYTF. CDR3 coding DNA: TGTGCCAGCAGGTTACAGGGGGCGTTTAACTATGGCTACACCTTC.

This clone occurred once. The rearrangement uses TRBV28 and TRBJ1-2; D is possibly TRBD1 (6 bases). Trimming removed 2 bases at V and 8 bases at J, with 15 bases between. The length of the CDR3 is 14 residues. Germline-derived CDR1 and CDR2 are MDHEN and SYDVKM. The CDR3 loop reads CASSLGGEFLGYTF. DNA for the CDR3: TGTGCCAGCAGTTTAGGGGGCGAATTCCTCGGCTACACCTTC.

The chain carries TRBV7-9 and TRBJ2-7, with a possible D match to TRBD2 (5 bases). This CDR3 has 16 amino acids. Germline assignment: CDR1 SEHNR and CDR2 FQNEAQ (reference sequence). V lost 5 bases to trimming and J lost 2 bases, with 19 bases between them. The CDR3 DNA reads as TGTGCCAGCAGCCCGGAAGTGGGAGCAAGGGCCTACGAGCAGTACTTC. Protein product: CASSPEVGARAYEQYF.

This clone appeared a single time. The CDR3 nucleotides are TGTGCCAGCTCACCACTTCGGGGGGGCGCATCCTACAATGAGCAGTTCTTC. Translating gives CASSPLRGGASYNEQFF. The chain joins TRBV18 to TRBJ2-1; TRBD2 aligns across 8 bases. CDR3 size: 17 residues. Trimming at V came to 1 base and at J to 1 base, leaving 6 bases not matched to a gene. The germline CDR1 and CDR2 sequences are KGHSH and LQKENI. The whole variable domain, filled in from reference TRBV18 and TRBJ2-1, reads NAGVMQNPRHLVRRRGQEARLRCSPMKGHSHVYWYRQLPEEGLKFMVYLQKENIIDESGMPKERFSAEFPKEGPSILRIQQVVRGDSAAYFCASSPLRGGASYNEQFFGPGTRLTVL.

The chain couples TRBV7-3 to TRBJ2-3; D gene uncertain. V was pared by 2 bases and J by 9 bases, with 18 bases between. Germline CDR1 reads SGHTA; CDR2 reads FQGTGA. This CDR3 contains 15 residues. Here the CDR3 DNA reads TGTGCCAGCAGCTTAGCTTACGGAGATTCGCGGACGCAGTATTTT. This gives the protein CASSLAYGDSRTQYF.

J is TRBJ1-1 and V is TRBV18; 9 bases map to TRBD1. Germline V CDR1 and CDR2: KGHSH, LQKENI. This CDR3 is 16 amino acids long. V gave up 1 base and J gave up 5 bases; unmatched junction bases: 8. The CDR3 spells CASSPQQQGADTEAFF. The CDR3 DNA reads TGTGCCAGCTCACCACAACAACAGGGGGCGGATACTGAAGCTTTCTTT.

The V call is TRBV28, the J call TRBJ1-1; 8 bases are shared with TRBD1. Looked up from germline, CDR1 is MDHEN and CDR2 is SYDVKM. V dropped 3 bases and J dropped 6; count of bases not matched to a gene: 15. There are 17 residues in the CDR3. The CDR3 here is CASSFLMHDRGGPEAFF. CDR3 DNA sequence: TGTGCCAGCAGTTTCCTAATGCATGACAGGGGCGGCCCTGAAGCTTTCTTT.

CDR3 sequence (DNA): TGCGCCAGCAGCGCGCTACAGGGTGGAAACACCATATATTTT. Encoded protein: CASSALQGGNTIYF. The chain is built from TRBV5-1 and TRBJ1-3, with D maybe TRBD1 (6 bases). V dropped 4 bases and J dropped 3 bases, with 11 bases sitting between them. The CDR3 length is 14 residues. Per germline, CDR1 SGHRS and CDR2 YFSETQ.

Many counts were recorded for this clone. The chain joins TRBV5-4 to TRBJ2-7; 8 bases align to TRBD2. Germline loops: CDR1 SGHNT, CDR2 YYREEE (reference sequence). Unmatched junction bases numbered 5, after V lost 4 bases and J lost 2 bases. This CDR3 has 14 amino acids. The CDR3 nucleotides read TGTGCCAGCAGCCTAGCGGGCCTGACCTACGAGCAGTACTTC. It encodes CASSLAGLTYEQYF.

V gene TRBV5-1 combines with J gene TRBJ1-2; 10 bases align to TRBD1. Trimming took 4 bases from V and 2 from J; bases not matched to a gene: 2. There are 14 residues in the CDR3. CDR1 SGHRS and CDR2 YFSETQ come from the germline V gene. For the CDR3, the DNA is TGCGCCAGCAGCGTGACAGGGGGCAACTATGGCTACACCTTC. Translation gives CASSVTGGNYGYTF.

This clone appeared once. Here the CDR3 reads CASRSNRGLQPQHF. The CDR3 DNA reads TGTGCCAGCAGGTCTAATAGGGGGCTACAGCCCCAGCATTTT. The rearrangement joins TRBV12-1 to TRBJ1-5; TRBD1, the table's D call, was not compared with the DNA. TRBV12-1 is annotated as a pseudogene. The CDR3 contains 14 residues.

The rearrangement joins TRBV18 to TRBJ2-1; a possible D gene is TRBD2 (5 bases). The germline V gene encodes CDR1 KGHSH and CDR2 LQKENI. V lost 3 bases, J lost 10 bases, and 13 bases lay in between. This CDR3 is built from 13 residues. CDR3 region: CASSPLQAAEQFF. For the CDR3, the DNA is TGTGCCAGCTCACCTTTACAAGCGGCAGAGCAGTTCTTC.

The chain employs TRBV30 and TRBJ1-4, with D possibly TRBD1 on 6 matching bases. V gave up 3 bases and J gave up 5 bases, with 10 bases separating them. CDR1 is GTSNPN and CDR2 is SVGIG in the germline V gene (reference sequence). The CDR3 covers 13 residues. The CDR3: CAWRGRGNEKLFF. The CDR3 nucleotides are TGTGCCTGGAGAGGCAGGGGAAATGAAAAACTGTTTTTT.

CDR3 nucleotide sequence: TGTGCCAGCAGCCAAGGCGGTCCAACTAATGAAAAACTGTTTTTT. Its translation is CASSQGGPTNEKLFF. This chain links TRBV3-1 (or the pseudogene TRBV3-2) with TRBJ1-4; no reliable D call. The CDR3 extends over 15 amino acids. CDR1 is LGHDT and CDR2 is YNNKEL in the germline V gene (reference sequence). Trimming removed 1 base from V and 0 bases from J, with 6 bases in between.

This chain connects TRBV10-3 to TRBJ2-3; 8 bases match TRBD2. With V trimmed by 7 bases and J by 4 bases, 7 bases remained unmatched. Germline CDR1 ENHRY, CDR2 SYGVKD. The CDR3 loop spans 14 amino acids. CDR3 sequence reads: CAIKEREQADTQYF. In DNA form, the CDR3 reads TGTGCCATCAAGGAGCGGGAGCAAGCAGATACGCAGTATTTT.

The V and J genes are TRBV7-9 and TRBJ1-2, with TRBD1 matching 8 bases. V shed 5 bases, J shed 7 bases, and the junction held 6 bases outside the gene matches. Germline loops: CDR1 SEHNR, CDR2 FQNEAQ (reference sequence). The CDR3 extends over 13 amino acids. CDR3 residues: CASSLGQGGGYTF. CDR3 DNA: TGTGCCAGCAGCCTTGGACAGGGTGGTGGCTACACCTTC.

The count of this clone is one. One end of the junction does not line up with germline, which may come from a read error. The rearrangement uses TRBV4-2 and TRBJ1-2; TRBD1 might be the D (5 bases). Germline CDR1 and CDR2: LGHNA and YNFKEQ. The CDR3 totals 17 residues. DNA for the CDR3: TGTGCCAGCAGTCAAGGACCTGACATTTACGGGGGGGAAGGCTACACCTTC. This translates into CASSQGPDIYGGEGYTF.

Only one count was recorded for this clone. The rearrangement uses TRBV9 and TRBJ1-3; the D is unclear. The CDR3 totals 14 residues. The V gene's germline CDR1 is SGDLS and CDR2 YYNGEE. V lost 2 bases and J lost 4, with 10 bases in between. CDR3 protein: CASSVGGPGNTIYF. CDR3 DNA: TGTGCCAGCAGCGTCGGTGGGCCCGGAAACACCATATATTTT.

The CDR3 sequence: CASSKLEREGLGNEQYF. CDR3 DNA sequence: TGTGCCAGCAGCAAACTAGAGCGGGAGGGCCTAGGGAACGAGCAGTACTTC. The chain joins TRBV21-1 to TRBJ2-7; TRBD2 is the table's D call, not checked against the DNA. TRBV21-1 is labeled a pseudogene. There are 17 residues in the CDR3.

V and J are TRBV2 and TRBJ1-5; weak D call: TRBD1 (5 bases). From germline, CDR1 is SNHLY and CDR2 FYNNEI. V was pared by 6 bases and J by 4 bases, with 13 bases between. The length of the CDR3 is 14 residues. CDR3 coding DNA: TGTGCCAGCAGGGGACTGACGGGTAATCAGCCCCAGCATTTT. Protein product: CASRGLTGNQPQHF.

The rearrangement joins TRBV19 to TRBJ1-6; TRBD1 might be the D (6 bases). Germline lookup yields CDR1 LNHDA and CDR2 SQIVND (reference sequence). The V and J ends lost 3 bases and 3 bases respectively, with 15 bases between them. The CDR3 runs to 17 residues. The chain's CDR3 is CASSMGWGQDYNSPLHF. The CDR3 nucleotides are TGTGCCAGTAGTATGGGGTGGGGGCAAGACTATAATTCACCCCTCCACTTT.